These 19 T cell receptor beta chains share one sample of origin, sequenced in a study of OX40 agonist ivuxolimab in advanced cancers. Method: immunoSEQ multiplex PCR; TCRdb's copy keeps in-frame clones and lacks some. This sample carries 80,000 to 100,000 clones, around 94% of them seen once, and the ten largest clones take about 2.6%. This specimen was CD4+ or CD8+ T cells sorted from blood, taken in a trial of the OX40 agonist ivuxolimab. The receptor set was obtained from an adult with an advanced solid tumor such as melanoma, head and neck, liver or kidney cancer.

The chain uses TRBV5-8 and TRBJ2-7; D tentatively fits TRBD1 or TRBD2 (5 bases each). Trimming removed 0 bases at V and 3 bases at J, with 13 bases between. Germline V CDR1 and CDR2: SGHTS, YDEGEE. This CDR3 comprises 15 residues. DNA of the CDR3: TGTGCCAGCAGCTTGGAGGTGGGGACGAGCTACGAGCAGTACTTC. Its protein is CASSLEVGTSYEQYF.

This clone was recorded only once. The rearrangement uses TRBV6-5 and TRBJ1-2, with D unresolved. V gave up 2 bases and J gave up 8 bases, with 15 bases separating them. The germline V gene has CDR1 MNHEY and CDR2 SVGAGI. This CDR3 comprises 14 residues. The CDR3: CASSYSRRPWGYTF. For the CDR3, the DNA is TGTGCCAGCAGTTACAGCAGGCGCCCTTGGGGCTACACCTTC.

The gene calls are TRBV19 and TRBJ2-6; D remains unclear. The germline CDR1 and CDR2 sequences are LNHDA and SQIVND (reference sequence). V lost 5 bases and J lost 3, with 11 bases in between. The CDR3 consists of 15 residues. Written as DNA, the CDR3 is TGTGCCAGTAGTGAGACCGTTGGTGGGGCCAACGTCCTGACTTTC. Its translation: CASSETVGGANVLTF.

The J gene is TRBJ2-7, the V gene TRBV19, with D perhaps matching TRBD1 or TRBD2 (5 bases each). Per germline, CDR1 LNHDA and CDR2 SQIVND (reference sequence). V was trimmed by 1 base and J by 2 bases, leaving 9 bases between them. The CDR3 has 14 amino acids. The CDR3 DNA reads TGTGCCAGTAGTATAGCGGGGCGCGCCTACGAGCAGTACTTC. This gives the protein CASSIAGRAYEQYF.

This chain links TRBV11-2 with TRBJ2-1; 10 bases are a match to TRBD1. The CDR3 consists of 16 residues. In germline, CDR1 is SGHAT, CDR2 FQNNGV. The V gene end was trimmed by 2 bases and the J gene end by 5 bases; junction bases not matched to a gene: 6. CDR3 sequence reads: CASSLRTGGTDNEQFF. The DNA for the CDR3 is TGTGCCAGCAGCTTACGGACAGGGGGAACGGACAATGAGCAGTTCTTC.

J is TRBJ2-7 and V is TRBV30; unclear D gene. Germline-derived CDR1 and CDR2 are GTSNPN and SVGIG (reference sequence). The CDR3 has 12 amino acids. Trimming removed 0 bases from V and 2 bases from J, with 5 bases in between. The CDR3 reads CAWSVTTYEQYF. The CDR3 nucleotides are TGTGCCTGGAGTGTTACCACCTACGAGCAGTACTTC.

This rearrangement joins TRBV13 to TRBJ1-1; possibly TRBD1 for D (5 bases). Germline-derived CDR1 and CDR2 are PRHDT and FYEKMQ (reference sequence). The V gene lost 5 bases and the J gene lost 7 bases, with 23 bases spanning the gap. The CDR3 length is 16 residues. This CDR3 reads CASSPNGERGRVEAFF. The CDR3, as DNA: TGTGCCAGCAGCCCTAACGGGGAAAGGGGACGAGTTGAAGCTTTCTTT.

V and J are TRBV27 and TRBJ1-1; D unclear. CDR3 length: 14 amino acids. Deletions cut 6 bases from V and 1 base from J, with 12 bases between. Germline loops: CDR1 MNHEY, CDR2 SMNVEV (reference sequence). This CDR3 is CASSYGRENTEAFF. The CDR3 nucleotides are TGTGCCAGCAGCTATGGACGGGAGAACACTGAAGCTTTCTTT.

This sequence joins TRBV6-1 and TRBJ2-7; 7 bases match TRBD1. The V segment lost 5 bases and the J segment 2 bases; nucleotides outside the gene matches: 9. Per the germline V gene, CDR1 is MNHNS and CDR2 is SASEGT. The CDR3 runs 15 residues. The CDR3 spells CASSLGQVRPYEQYF. As DNA, the CDR3 is TGTGCCAGCAGTCTTGGACAGGTGAGGCCCTACGAGCAGTACTTC.

The rearrangement links TRBV5-6 to TRBJ1-1; D may be TRBD1 (5 bases). The V end was cut by 0 bases, the J end by 4 bases, with 7 bases between. The CDR3 has 13 amino acids. Germline loops: CDR1 SGHDT, CDR2 YYEEEE. The CDR3 spells CASSLGGSTEAFF. CDR3 bases: TGTGCCAGCAGCTTGGGGGGGAGCACTGAAGCTTTCTTT.

CDR3 bases: TGTGCCAGCAGCTTAGGGGCGGGAGCGTACAATGAGCAGTTCTTC. This translates into CASSLGAGAYNEQFF. The chain recombines TRBV7-8 with TRBJ2-1, with TRBD2 matching over 7 bases. The V gene end was trimmed by 1 base and the J gene end by 4 bases; junction bases not matched to a gene: 4. This CDR3 spans 15 amino acids. Germline V gives CDR1 SGHVS, CDR2 FQNEAQ.

A single count supports this clone. This chain uses TRBV4-3 with TRBJ1-2; TRBD1 is a possible D gene (5 bases). Germline V gene lookup returns CDR1 LGHNA and CDR2 YSLEER. The CDR3 consists of 17 residues. V was clipped by 1 base and J by 4 bases, with 19 bases between them. The CDR3 bases are TGCGCCAGCAGCCAAGGTTTGGCAGGGCCGACCCTCTATGGCTACACCTTC. This gives the protein CASSQGLAGPTLYGYTF.

This clone came up a few times. V and J are TRBV7-6 and TRBJ2-7; 8 positions agree with TRBD2. CDR3 length: 14 amino acids. V was clipped by 5 bases and J by 5 bases; unmatched bases: 8. The germline V gene has CDR1 SGHVS and CDR2 FNYEAQ. The CDR3 DNA is TGTGCCAGCAGCGGCAGCGGGAGACATGACGAGCAGTACTTC. Amino acids: CASSGSGRHDEQYF.

The chain is built from TRBV20-1 and TRBJ1-2; the D is unclear. This CDR3 has 10 residues. Germline V gene lookup returns CDR1 DFQATT and CDR2 SNEGSKA (reference sequence). Trimming took off 3 bases at V and 4 bases at J, with 3 bases between the two ends. DNA for the CDR3: TGCAGTGCTAGTGTCTATGGCTACACCTTC. This sequence encodes CSASVYGYTF.

The rearrangement joins TRBV7-8 to TRBJ2-2; no clear D gene. This CDR3 spans 16 amino acids. Trimming removed 2 bases at V and 0 bases at J, with 10 bases between. In germline, CDR1 is SGHVS, CDR2 FQNEAQ. The CDR3 nucleotides read TGTGCCAGCAGCTTACCCAGTTACTCGAACACCGGGGAGCTGTTTTTT. Translation: CASSLPSYSNTGELFF.

The rearrangement links TRBV6-1 to TRBJ2-7, with D possibly being TRBD2 (6 bases). Germline V lookup: CDR1 MNHNS, CDR2 SASEGT. V was cut by 2 bases and J by 5 bases, with 13 bases left in between. CDR3 length: 14 residues. The CDR3 nucleotides read TGTGCCAGCAGTGAACTCTCTAGCGTTGACGAGCAGTACTTC. Protein sequence: CASSELSSVDEQYF.

The V gene is TRBV4-2, the J gene TRBJ1-6; D not resolved. Looked up from germline, CDR1 is LGHNA and CDR2 is YNFKEQ. The CDR3 has 14 amino acids. V lost 1 base, J lost 9 bases, and 10 bases lay in between. Here the CDR3 reads CASSQARVSSPLHF. The CDR3 coding sequence is TGTGCCAGCAGCCAAGCGAGGGTTAGTTCACCCCTCCACTTT.

The gene calls are TRBV27 and TRBJ2-1; D gene unclear. The V and J ends lost 2 bases and 8 bases respectively, with 10 bases between them. The germline CDR1 and CDR2 sequences are MNHEY and SMNVEV (reference sequence). This CDR3 spans 13 amino acids. CDR3: CASSLPGNHEQFF. CDR3 nucleotides: TGTGCCAGCAGTTTACCCGGCAACCATGAGCAGTTCTTC.

The CDR3 region is CASGPLTGDSEKLFF. The DNA of the CDR3 is TGTGCTAGTGGTCCACTGACAGGGGATAGCGAAAAACTGTTTTTT. V is TRBV12-5 and J is TRBJ1-4, with 8 positions matching TRBD1. Germline assignment: CDR1 LGHNT and CDR2 FRNRAP. V shed 5 bases, J shed 8 bases, and the junction held 10 bases outside the gene matches. The CDR3 consists of 15 residues.